This T cell receptor beta chain was sequenced in a study of T cells in Graves' hyperthyroidism and ophthalmopathy. Amplified TCR beta CDR3 regions came from RNA transcripts. First-round RT-PCR targeting the TCR CDR3 was performed with the HTBI primer set. From the multiplex PCR reads, TCRdb called clonotypes with MiXCR, one entry per CDR3 protein. This sample has about 560,000 distinct CDR3 sequences, with approximately 15% found just once. Germline values: CDR1 LNHDA, CDR2 SQIVND (reference sequence). CDR3 length equals 13 residues. The junction had 7 bases not matched to a gene; V was cut back by 9 bases and J by 4 bases. Concerning this clonotype: Its specificity is not known.

Regarding the study as a whole: Blood held most thyroid clonotypes expanded above 0.001 frequency.

The sequence derives from a young woman with Graves' hyperthyroidism. The source material was blood. V usage is TRBV19 and J usage is TRBJ2-3, with 7 bases lining up with TRBD2. The CDR3 nucleotides are TGTGCCAGCACCACTAGCGCCTCAGATACGCAGTATTTT. Its translation: CASTTSASDTQYF.